Below, 26 T cell receptor beta chains from the same sample are listed, as sequenced in a study of blood T cells in healthy people across ages (dated by TCRdb to the mid-2010s). The protocol used for the library was 5' RACE. The instrument given in TCRdb is Illumina HiSeq 2500. A second PCR of about 6 to 11 cycles was performed with a sample-barcoded 5' primer and a J-beta primer mix. The public reads were reanalyzed by TCRdb: fastp trimming at Q25, MiXCR alignment, in-frame beta chains only. Rows with a matching CDR3 protein are joined into one entry that keeps the most common DNA and genes. In all, the sample holds 730,000 or so distinct CDR3 sequences, and 35% to 45% of those were seen once. Of the sample, 20% to 25% is held by the ten largest clones. Sequencing input: blood. These receptors came from a woman in her sixties in good health.

V is TRBV27 and J is TRBJ1-2; 8 bases align to TRBD1. The CDR3 contains 13 residues. Germline lookup yields CDR1 MNHEY and CDR2 SMNVEV (reference sequence). Unmatched junction bases numbered 3, after V lost 2 bases and J lost 7 bases. The CDR3 DNA reads as TGTGCCAGCAGTTTACAGGGGGCTGGTGGCTACACCTTC. This translates into CASSLQGAGGYTF.

As concerns this clonotype: It may be a read error: a sequence one base away is much more abundant. The rearrangement links TRBV7-9 to TRBJ2-1; 12 bases are shared with TRBD2. With the DNA end fitting TRBJ2-7 better, the J assignment may be wrong. The CDR3 contains 16 residues. Per germline, CDR1 SEHNR and CDR2 FQNEAQ (reference sequence). The CDR3 here is CASSPASGGAVNEQYF. CDR3 DNA sequence: TGTGCCAGCAGCCCCGCTAGCGGGGGGGCGGTGAATGAGCAGTACTTC.

The gene calls are TRBV25-1 and TRBJ1-5; no firm D call. From germline, CDR1 is MGHDK and CDR2 SYGVNS. The V gene lost 3 bases and the J gene lost 6 bases, with 12 bases spanning the gap. The CDR3 sequence is 14 residues long. The CDR3 is CASSDDTLGQPQHF. The DNA for the CDR3 is TGTGCCAGCAGTGACGATACGTTAGGTCAGCCCCAGCATTTT. The full variable domain, with the rest looked up from reference TRBV25-1 and TRBJ1-5, is EADIYQTPRYLVIGTGKKITLECSQTMGHDKMYWYQQDPGMELHLIHYSYGVNSTEKGDLSSESTVSRIRTEHFPLTLESARPSHTSQYLCASSDDTLGQPQHFGDGTRLSIL.

V is TRBV20-1 and J is TRBJ2-1; 9 bases map to TRBD2. CDR3 length: 16 amino acids. Germline V gene sequence: CDR1 DFQATT, CDR2 SNEGSKA (reference sequence). V gave up 3 bases and J gave up 0 bases; unmatched junction bases: 6. The CDR3 region has the DNA TGCAGTGCTAGCATGCGGGAGGGGAGCTCCTACAATGAGCAGTTCTTC. Its translation is CSASMREGSSYNEQFF.

This clonotype came up a few times. The gene calls are TRBV6-5 and TRBJ2-2, with TRBD1 matching 7 bases. Germline values: CDR1 MNHEY, CDR2 SVGAGI. The CDR3 covers 15 residues. Losses at the gene ends were 6 bases for V and 4 bases for J; bases not matched to a gene: 8. CDR3 protein: CASSPNRGITGELFF. In nucleotides, the CDR3 is TGTGCCAGCAGCCCCAACAGGGGTATCACCGGGGAGCTGTTTTTT.

To note about this clonotype: A clone one base away is much larger, so this may be a read error. As DNA, the CDR3 is TGTGCCAGCAGCGTAGGAGGGGTAGGGGGGGAGACCCAGTTCTTC. Translating gives CASSVGGVGGETQFF. The chain joins TRBV9 to TRBJ2-5; perhaps TRBD2 as D (7 bases). Near its end, the DNA agrees better with TRBJ2-1, so the J call may be wrong. The CDR3 extends over 15 amino acids. Germline assignment: CDR1 SGDLS and CDR2 YYNGEE.

This clonotype has more than one count but fewer than ten. This chain links TRBV7-9 with TRBJ1-5; 7 nucleotides line up with TRBD1. The J segment lost 0 bases and the V segment lost 4 bases, leaving 9 bases of the junction unmatched. Germline CDR1 is SEHNR and CDR2 is FQNEAQ (reference sequence). The CDR3 consists of 17 residues. CDR3 residues: CASSSRGGGNSNQPQHF. DNA of the CDR3: TGTGCCAGCAGCTCCAGGGGGGGGGGAAATAGCAATCAGCCCCAGCATTTT. Variable domain in full (rest from reference TRBV7-9 and TRBJ1-5): DTGVSQNPRHKITKRGQNVTFRCDPISEHNRLYWYRQTLGQGPEFLTYFQNEAQLEKSRLLSDRFSAERPKGSFSTLEIQRTEQGDSAMYLCASSSRGGGNSNQPQHFGDGTRLSIL.

In this sample, this clonotype turned up a few times. This sequence joins TRBV7-9 and TRBJ1-1; 7 bases match TRBD1. Germline loops: CDR1 SEHNR, CDR2 FQNEAQ (reference sequence). V lost 5 bases to trimming and J lost 2 bases; unmatched junction nucleotides: 2. The length of the CDR3 is 13 residues. DNA of the CDR3: TGTGCCAGCAGCCGGGACAGTAACACTGAAGCTTTCTTT. It specifies CASSRDSNTEAFF.

This clonotype was seen repeatedly, ten times or more. This chain joins TRBV11-2 and TRBJ2-1; 14 nucleotides align to TRBD2. The CDR3 totals 15 residues. V trimming: 3 bases; J trimming: 8 bases; junction bases outside the gene matches: 3. The germline V gene has CDR1 SGHAT and CDR2 FQNNGV. In DNA, the CDR3 is TGTGCCAGCAGCTTCCTGGGACTAGCGGGAGATGAGCAGTTCTTC. Protein sequence: CASSFLGLAGDEQFF. The full variable domain, completed using reference TRBV11-2 and TRBJ2-1, is EAGVAQSPRYKIIEKRQSVAFWCNPISGHATLYWYQQILGQGPKLLIQFQNNGVVDDSQLPKDRFSAERLKGVDSTLKIQPAKLEDSAVYLCASSFLGLAGDEQFFGPGTRLTVL.

The chain carries TRBV9 and TRBJ2-3, with TRBD2 identical over 13 bases. Germline V gene lookup returns CDR1 SGDLS and CDR2 YYNGEE. This CDR3 is 18 amino acids long. J lost 1 base, V lost 3 bases, and 8 bases had no gene match. CDR3 nucleotides: TGTGCCAGCAGCGGCCGACTAGCGGGAGGCCCTGGCACAGATACGCAGTATTTT. Amino acid sequence: CASSGRLAGGPGTDTQYF.

The rearrangement links TRBV10-3 to TRBJ2-1; D might be TRBD2 (6 bases). V lost 6 bases and J lost 6, with 15 bases in between. Germline-derived CDR1 and CDR2 are ENHRY and SYGVKD. The CDR3 runs to 14 residues. DNA of the CDR3: TGTGCCATCAGACGGGACTTAGAGCTCAATGAGCAGTTCTTC. It codes for CAIRRDLELNEQFF.

This clonotype was counted ten times or more. This rearrangement joins TRBV29-1 to TRBJ2-1; no reliable D call. Per the germline V gene, CDR1 is SQVTM and CDR2 is ANQGSEA. The length of the CDR3 is 11 residues. V was clipped by 7 bases and J by 8 bases, with 12 bases between them. The CDR3 protein is CSALVADEQFF. The CDR3 DNA follows: TGCAGCGCTTTAGTGGCAGATGAGCAGTTCTTC.

V gene TRBV11-2 combines with J gene TRBJ1-1; tentatively, D is TRBD1 (5 bases). CDR1 is SGHAT, CDR2 FQNNGV, per germline. CDR3 length: 13 amino acids. Trimming stripped 5 bases from V and 1 base from J, with 8 bases between. CDR3 coding DNA: TGTGCCAGCAGCAACACAGGGAACACTGAAGCTTTCTTT. Translation: CASSNTGNTEAFF.

This clonotype was observed a single time. The rearrangement joins TRBV7-9 to TRBJ1-4, with D possibly matching TRBD1 (5 bases). The germline V and J ends were trimmed by 7 bases and 6 bases, with 18 bases remaining between them. The CDR3 extends over 15 amino acids. Germline CDR1 and CDR2: SEHNR and FQNEAQ (reference sequence). CDR3 bases: TGTGCCAGCATCCCGGACGAGGCAGGGCATGAAAAACTGTTTTTT. The encoded protein is CASIPDEAGHEKLFF.

This chain links TRBV27 with TRBJ2-1, with TRBD2 identical over 12 bases. Per the germline V gene, CDR1 is MNHEY and CDR2 is SMNVEV (reference sequence). Unmatched junction bases numbered 9, after V lost 3 bases and J lost 6 bases. The CDR3 extends over 17 amino acids. CDR3 sequence: CASSFYQLAGGFNEQFF. As DNA, the CDR3 is TGTGCCAGCAGTTTCTACCAACTAGCGGGAGGTTTCAATGAGCAGTTCTTC.

The chain uses TRBV3-1 and TRBJ1-4; D gene ambiguous. V dropped 3 bases and J dropped 4 bases, with 9 bases sitting between them. Per germline, CDR1 LGHDT and CDR2 YNNKEL (reference sequence). This CDR3 has 14 residues. The CDR3 coding sequence is TGTGCCAGCAGCCATGGCATGGGTAATGAAAAACTGTTTTTT. Its protein product is CASSHGMGNEKLFF. Using reference TRBV3-1 and TRBJ1-4 for the parts outside the CDR3, the full variable domain is DTAVSQTPKYLVTQMGNDKSIKCEQNLGHDTMYWYKQDSKKFLKIMFSYNNKELIINETVPNRFSPKSPDKAHLNLHINSLELGDSAVYFCASSHGMGNEKLFFGSGTQLSVL.

The chain has TRBV7-2 and TRBJ1-5; D remains ambiguous. Germline V gives CDR1 SGHTA, CDR2 FQGNSA. This CDR3 comprises 13 residues. Trimming stripped 5 bases from V and 7 bases from J, with 12 bases between. The CDR3 DNA reads as TGTACCAGCAGCGTAGAAGCACTCCAGCCCCAGCATTTT. It encodes CTSSVEALQPQHF. Combining the CDR3 with reference TRBV7-2 and TRBJ1-5 gives the whole variable domain GAGVSQSPSNKVTEKGKDVELRCDPISGHTALYWYRQSLGQGLEFLIYFQGNSAPDKSGLPSDRFSAERTGGSVSTLTIQRTQQEDSAVYLCTSSVEALQPQHFGDGTRLSIL.

This clonotype was counted a single time. The rearrangement uses TRBV28 and TRBJ2-3; 7 nucleotides agree with TRBD1. The V gene's germline CDR1 is MDHEN and CDR2 SYDVKM. V shed 5 bases, J shed 0 bases, and the junction held 5 bases outside the gene matches. This CDR3 contains 15 residues. The CDR3 sequence is CASSKQGSSTDTQYF. As DNA, the CDR3 is TGTGCCAGCAGTAAACAGGGGAGTAGCACAGATACGCAGTATTTT.

The count of this clonotype is one. The junction departs from the called germline gene at one end, perhaps through a read error. J is TRBJ1-6 and V is TRBV20-1; D is possibly TRBD1 (6 bases). This CDR3 region has 16 residues. CDR1 is DFQATT, CDR2 SNEGSKA, per germline (reference sequence). The CDR3 region has the DNA TGCAGTGCTAGAGCCACCAGGGGCAGTGAGAATTCACCCCCCCACTTT. Translated: CSARATRGSENSPPHF.

This clonotype was recorded a few times. This chain joins TRBV7-2 and TRBJ1-4; no reliable D call. The V and J ends lost 1 base and 7 bases respectively, with 16 bases between them. CDR3 length equals 16 residues. Germline CDR1 SGHTA, CDR2 FQGNSA. The CDR3 DNA follows: TGTGCCAGCAGCTTAGTGTCGGGTGAGGCGCGTGAAAAACTGTTTTTT. Translated, it gives CASSLVSGEAREKLFF.

The rearrangement links TRBV3-1 to TRBJ1-1; D not resolved. Germline V gene sequence: CDR1 LGHDT, CDR2 YNNKEL (reference sequence). The germline V and J ends were trimmed by 1 base and 0 bases, with 6 bases remaining between them. This CDR3 spans 14 amino acids. Here the CDR3 DNA reads TGTGCCAGCAGCCAAGCGGAGTTGAACACTGAAGCTTTCTTT. As protein: CASSQAELNTEAFF.

This rearrangement joins TRBV29-1 to TRBJ2-2, with 7 bases that match TRBD1. This CDR3 is 17 amino acids long. Germline V gene lookup returns CDR1 SQVTM and CDR2 ANQGSEA. J was trimmed by 4 bases and V by 6 bases; bases with no gene match: 17. The CDR3 DNA reads as TGCAGCGTCGCCCAGCCCCTGACAGGGTGGGGCACCGGGGAGCTGTTTTTT. Translating it yields CSVAQPLTGWGTGELFF.

This clonotype was counted between two and nine times. The chain joins TRBV15 to TRBJ1-4; no definite D call. V gave up 4 bases and J gave up 4 bases, with 7 bases separating them. Germline values: CDR1 LNHNV, CDR2 YYDKDF (reference sequence). CDR3 length: 13 residues. The DNA of the CDR3 is TGTGCCACCAGCACTGGGAGTAATGAAAAACTGTTTTTT. Protein: CATSTGSNEKLFF.

This clonotype was detected a few times. V is TRBV10-3 and J is TRBJ1-2, with D possibly TRBD1 on 5 matching bases. V lost 2 bases, J lost 3 bases, and 10 bases lay in between. This CDR3 contains 14 residues. The V gene's germline CDR1 is ENHRY and CDR2 SYGVKD. CDR3 sequence: CAISETGPDYGYTF. The CDR3 bases are TGTGCCATCAGTGAGACAGGTCCTGACTATGGCTACACCTTC.

V is TRBV2 and J is TRBJ2-3; D is unresolved. The CDR3 loop spans 16 amino acids. The germline V gene encodes CDR1 SNHLY and CDR2 FYNNEI. The V end lost 0 bases, the J end lost 4 bases, and 14 bases lay between the germline ends. In DNA form, the CDR3 reads TGTGCCAGCAGTGAAGCGCTTCGGTTAGACCCAGATACGCAGTATTTT. Protein product: CASSEALRLDPDTQYF.

The CDR3: CASSLGRDVYEQYF. In DNA form, the CDR3 reads TGTGCCAGCAGTTTGGGTAGGGACGTCTACGAGCAGTACTTC. The rearrangement uses TRBV12-3 or TRBV12-4 and TRBJ2-7, with D possibly being TRBD1 or TRBD2 (5 bases each). CDR3 size: 14 residues. Trimming removed 3 bases from V and 3 bases from J, with 12 bases in between.